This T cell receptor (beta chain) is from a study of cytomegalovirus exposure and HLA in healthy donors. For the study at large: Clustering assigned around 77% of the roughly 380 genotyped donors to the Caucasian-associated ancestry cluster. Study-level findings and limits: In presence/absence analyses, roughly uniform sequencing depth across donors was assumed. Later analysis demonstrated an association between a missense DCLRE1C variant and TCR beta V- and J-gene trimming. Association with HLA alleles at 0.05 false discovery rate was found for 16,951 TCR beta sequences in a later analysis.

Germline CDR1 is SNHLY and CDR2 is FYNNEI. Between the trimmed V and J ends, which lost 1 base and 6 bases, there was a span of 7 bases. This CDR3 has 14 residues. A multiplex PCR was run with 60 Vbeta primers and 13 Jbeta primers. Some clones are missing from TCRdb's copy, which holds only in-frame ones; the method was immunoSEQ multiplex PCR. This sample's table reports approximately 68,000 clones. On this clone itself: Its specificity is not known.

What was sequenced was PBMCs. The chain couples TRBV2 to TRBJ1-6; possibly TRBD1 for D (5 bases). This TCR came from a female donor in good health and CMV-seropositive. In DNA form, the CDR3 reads TGTGCCAGCAGTGAAGAAGGGGCTAATTCACCCCTCCACTTT. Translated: CASSEEGANSPLHF.